Below, 16 T cell receptor beta chains from the same sample are listed, as sequenced in a study of shared clonotypes between healthy human individuals (dated by TCRdb to the early 2020s). CD8 naive samples were CD45RO-negative cells positively selected for CCR7, giving a CD45RA+CCR7+ population that excluded TemRA cells. The protocol used for the library was the immunoSEQ multiplex PCR assay. The table was pulled from immuneACCESS by TCRdb, which kept in-frame rearrangements only. Such tables lose some clones; where checked, under half of the loss comes from unresolved V genes, and the rest has no known cause. The sample table shows almost 700,000 clones, and 92% are seen once. The ten largest clones add up to about a quarter of the sample. Input material: naive CD8+ T cells sorted from blood. The cell subset or site label corresponds to: CD45RA+CCR7+. These receptors all stem from a man aged 30 to 45 in good health.

The CDR3 nucleotides read TGTGCCACCCAGGGGTACGGCTACACCTTC. This encodes CATQGYGYTF. The V and J genes are TRBV25-1 and TRBJ1-2; the D gene is possibly TRBD1 (6 bases). In germline, CDR1 is MGHDK, CDR2 SYGVNS. The CDR3 totals 10 residues. Deletions cut 10 bases from V and 8 bases from J, with 11 bases between.

The genes are TRBV19 and TRBJ1-1; D ambiguous. Germline values: CDR1 LNHDA, CDR2 SQIVND (reference sequence). V was trimmed by 5 bases and J by 0 bases, leaving 7 bases between them. This CDR3 comprises 13 residues. The CDR3 is CASSPELNTEAFF. The CDR3 DNA reads TGTGCCAGTAGTCCGGAGTTGAACACTGAAGCTTTCTTT. Full variable domain (missing parts from reference TRBV19 and TRBJ1-1): DGGITQSPKYLFRKEGQNVTLSCEQNLNHDAMYWYRQDPGQGLRLIYYSQIVNDFQKGDIAEGYSVSREKKESFPLTVTSAQKNPTAFYLCASSPELNTEAFFGQGTRLTVV.

The chain is built from TRBV5-5 and TRBJ2-7; maybe TRBD2 (6 bases). Trimming cost V 4 bases and J 4 bases, with 21 bases left between them. The CDR3 sequence is 16 residues long. Looked up from germline, CDR1 is SGHKS and CDR2 is YYEKEE (reference sequence). The CDR3 DNA reads TGTGCCAGCAGCGGGCCGGTGCGGGAAAGTAGGTACGAGCAGTACTTC. Its translation is CASSGPVRESRYEQYF.

This chain connects TRBV7-8 to TRBJ2-5, with a weak D call TRBD1 (5 bases). There are 17 residues in the CDR3. The germline CDR1 and CDR2 sequences are SGHVS and FQNEAQ. The V end lost 4 bases, the J end lost 4 bases, and 22 bases lay between the germline ends. CDR3 sequence (DNA): TGTGCCAGCAGCTCCGGACGAATGGACAAACATGGAGAGACCCAGTACTTC. It codes for CASSSGRMDKHGETQYF.

The genes are TRBV7-9 and TRBJ1-4; tentative D call: TRBD1 (5 bases). CDR3 length equals 16 residues. Looked up from germline, CDR1 is SEHNR and CDR2 is FQNEAQ (reference sequence). Trimming took off 5 bases at V and 4 bases at J, with 17 bases between the two ends. The CDR3 protein is CASSPAAGLHNEKLFF. The CDR3 DNA reads TGTGCCAGCAGCCCAGCTGCGGGACTCCATAATGAAAAACTGTTTTTT.

This chain links TRBV5-8 with TRBJ1-1, with 10 bases that match TRBD1. Germline lookup yields CDR1 SGHTS and CDR2 YDEGEE. The trim removed 3 bases at V and 3 bases at J, leaving 8 bases unmatched. CDR3 size: 16 residues. CDR3 in amino acids: CASSSGGTGDYTEAFF. In nucleotides, the CDR3 is TGTGCCAGCAGCTCGGGTGGGACAGGGGACTACACTGAAGCTTTCTTT. The whole variable domain, filled in from reference TRBV5-8 and TRBJ1-1, reads EAGVTQSPTHLIKTRGQQATLRCSPISGHTSVYWYQQALGLGLQFLLWYDEGEERNRGNFPPRFSGRQFPNYSSELNVNALELEDSALYLCASSSGGTGDYTEAFFGQGTRLTVV.

The rearrangement links TRBV9 to TRBJ2-1; D ambiguous. V lost 7 bases and J lost 8, with 13 bases in between. CDR1 is SGDLS, CDR2 YYNGEE, per germline. The CDR3 has 12 residues. The CDR3 loop reads CASLFVRYEQFF. The DNA for the CDR3 is TGTGCCAGCCTCTTTGTACGCTATGAGCAGTTCTTC.

V usage is TRBV2 and J usage is TRBJ2-5, with D unresolved. CDR3 length: 13 residues. Trimming stripped 7 bases from V and 5 bases from J, with 14 bases between. Per germline, CDR1 SNHLY and CDR2 FYNNEI. The CDR3 DNA follows: TGTGCCAGCATATTGCAGGCGAGGGAGACCCAGTACTTC. Its translation: CASILQARETQYF.

This clone was detected once. This sequence joins TRBV7-9 and TRBJ2-7; TRBD2 matches at 12 bases. The CDR3 consists of 15 residues. Germline V gene sequence: CDR1 SEHNR, CDR2 FQNEAQ (reference sequence). The junction had 6 bases not matched to a gene; V was cut back by 5 bases and J by 4 bases. CDR3 loop: CASSQTSGSWYEQYF. The DNA for the CDR3 is TGTGCCAGCAGCCAGACTAGCGGGAGCTGGTACGAGCAGTACTTC.

The rearrangement links TRBV27 to TRBJ2-1; D possibly matches TRBD1 or TRBD2 (5 bases each). CDR1 is MNHEY and CDR2 is SMNVEV in the germline V gene (reference sequence). The CDR3 contains 14 residues. Between the trimmed V and J ends, which lost 4 bases and 9 bases, there was a span of 16 bases. CDR3 protein: CASSSAYPGREQFF. The CDR3 DNA follows: TGTGCCAGCAGTTCCGCCTATCCGGGACGTGAGCAGTTCTTC.

V gene TRBV19 combines with J gene TRBJ2-7; D gene unclear. CDR1 and CDR2 from the germline V gene are LNHDA and SQIVND (reference sequence). This CDR3 is 13 amino acids long. V lost 3 bases and J 0 bases, leaving 6 bases between the germline ends. Written as DNA, the CDR3 is TGTGCCAGTAGTATGTTCAGCTCCTACGAGCAGTACTTC. Translated: CASSMFSSYEQYF.

Details on this clone: Germline and junction disagree at one end, which may indicate a read error. The chain recombines TRBV10-2 with TRBJ2-1, with D perhaps matching TRBD1 (6 bases). Germline values: CDR1 WSHSY, CDR2 SAAADI. There are 13 residues in the CDR3. CDR3 sequence: CASSIQSWDTSLF. DNA of the CDR3: TGCGCCAGCAGTATCCAATCGTGGGACACGTCACTCTTC.

This chain connects TRBV2 to TRBJ2-1, with TRBD1 matching 8 bases. Looked up from germline, CDR1 is SNHLY and CDR2 is FYNNEI. The junction had 4 bases not matched to a gene; V was cut back by 5 bases and J by 4 bases. The CDR3 length is 14 residues. CDR3 sequence: CASSLQGGYNEQFF. The CDR3 bases are TGTGCCAGCAGTTTACAGGGGGGTTACAATGAGCAGTTCTTC.

The rearrangement joins TRBV7-9 to TRBJ1-5; 8 nucleotides line up with TRBD1. Unmatched junction bases numbered 6, after V lost 4 bases and J lost 1 base. The CDR3 totals 16 residues. The germline gives CDR1 SEHNR, CDR2 FQNEAQ (reference sequence). The CDR3 is CASSSSTGGSNQPQHF. The CDR3 DNA follows: TGTGCCAGCAGCTCGAGTACAGGGGGAAGCAATCAGCCCCAGCATTTT.

This sequence joins TRBV4-2 and TRBJ2-1; 9 nucleotides line up with TRBD1. The CDR3 covers 16 residues. CDR1 LGHNA and CDR2 YNFKEQ come from the germline V gene. With V trimmed by 4 bases and J by 3 bases, 7 bases remained unmatched. The CDR3 reads CASSRTGTGIYNEQFF. DNA for the CDR3: TGTGCCAGCAGCCGAACCGGGACAGGGATCTACAATGAGCAGTTCTTC.

The sample holds one count of this clone. The chain is built from TRBV15 and TRBJ2-1; perhaps TRBD1 as D (6 bases). This CDR3 spans 14 amino acids. Per germline, CDR1 LNHNV and CDR2 YYDKDF (reference sequence). Deletions cut 1 base from V and 7 bases from J, with 11 bases between. The CDR3 region is CATSRGKGVNEQFF. The CDR3 DNA is TGTGCCACCAGCAGAGGAAAGGGGGTGAATGAGCAGTTCTTC.